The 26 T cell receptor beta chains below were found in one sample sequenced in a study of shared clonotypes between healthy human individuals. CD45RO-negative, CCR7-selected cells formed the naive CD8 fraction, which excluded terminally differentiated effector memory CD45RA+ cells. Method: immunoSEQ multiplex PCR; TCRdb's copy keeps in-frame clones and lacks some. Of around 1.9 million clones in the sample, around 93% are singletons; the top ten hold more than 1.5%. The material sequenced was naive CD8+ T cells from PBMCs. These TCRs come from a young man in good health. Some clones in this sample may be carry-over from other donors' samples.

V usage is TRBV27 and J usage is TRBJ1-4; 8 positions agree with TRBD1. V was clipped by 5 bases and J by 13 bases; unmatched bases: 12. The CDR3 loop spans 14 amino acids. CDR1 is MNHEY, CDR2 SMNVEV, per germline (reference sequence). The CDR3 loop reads CASSPRTGQYTLFF. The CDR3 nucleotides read TGTGCCAGCAGTCCCCGGACAGGGCAATATACACTGTTTTTT.

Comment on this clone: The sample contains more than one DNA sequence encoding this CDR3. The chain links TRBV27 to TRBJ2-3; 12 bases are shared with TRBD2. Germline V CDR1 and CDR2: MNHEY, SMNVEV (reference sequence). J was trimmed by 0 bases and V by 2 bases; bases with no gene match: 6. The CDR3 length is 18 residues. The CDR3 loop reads CASSLLGTSGPSTDTQYF. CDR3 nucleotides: TGTGCCAGCAGTTTACTCGGGACTAGCGGGCCTAGCACAGATACGCAGTATTTT.

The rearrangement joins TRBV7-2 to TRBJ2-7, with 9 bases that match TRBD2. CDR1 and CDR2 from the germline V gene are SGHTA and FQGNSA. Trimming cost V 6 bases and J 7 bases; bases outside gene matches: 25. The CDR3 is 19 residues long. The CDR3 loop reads CASSKVRLDSGGYLKEQYF. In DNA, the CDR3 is TGTGCCAGCAGTAAAGTTCGTCTGGACAGCGGGGGGTACCTTAAGGAGCAGTACTTC.

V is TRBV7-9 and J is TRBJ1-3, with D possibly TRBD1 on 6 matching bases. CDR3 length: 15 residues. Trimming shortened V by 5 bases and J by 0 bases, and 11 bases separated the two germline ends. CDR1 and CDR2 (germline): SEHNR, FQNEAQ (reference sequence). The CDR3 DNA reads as TGTGCCAGCAGCGCTACAGGGAGCTCTGGAAACACCATATATTTT. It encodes CASSATGSSGNTIYF.

The CDR3 here is CASSVVNLMNTEAFF. CDR3 bases: TGTGCCAGCAGCGTAGTCAACCTTATGAACACTGAAGCTTTCTTT. The rearrangement links TRBV9 to TRBJ1-1; D gene ambiguous. Trimming pared 0 bases from V and 0 bases from J, leaving 9 bases between. The germline gives CDR1 SGDLS, CDR2 YYNGEE. The CDR3 sequence is 15 residues long.

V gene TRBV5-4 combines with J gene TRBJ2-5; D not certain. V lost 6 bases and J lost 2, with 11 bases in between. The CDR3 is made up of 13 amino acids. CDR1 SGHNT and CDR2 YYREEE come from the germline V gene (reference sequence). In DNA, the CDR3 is TGTGCCAGCACCCTACTGGGGCAAGAGACCCAGTACTTC. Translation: CASTLLGQETQYF.

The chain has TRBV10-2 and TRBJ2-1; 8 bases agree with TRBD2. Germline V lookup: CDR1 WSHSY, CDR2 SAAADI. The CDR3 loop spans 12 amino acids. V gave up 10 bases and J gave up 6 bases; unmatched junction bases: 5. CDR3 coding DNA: TGCGCCAACGGGGGGGCGCTCAATGAGCAGTTCTTC. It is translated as CANGGALNEQFF.

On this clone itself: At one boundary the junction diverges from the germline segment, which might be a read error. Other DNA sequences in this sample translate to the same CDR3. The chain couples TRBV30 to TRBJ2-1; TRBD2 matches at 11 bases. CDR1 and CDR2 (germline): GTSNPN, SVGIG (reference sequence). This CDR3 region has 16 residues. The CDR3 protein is CAWSWVAGGPYNEQFF. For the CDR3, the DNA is TGTGCTTGGAGTTGGGTAGCGGGAGGGCCGTACAATGAGCAGTTCTTC.

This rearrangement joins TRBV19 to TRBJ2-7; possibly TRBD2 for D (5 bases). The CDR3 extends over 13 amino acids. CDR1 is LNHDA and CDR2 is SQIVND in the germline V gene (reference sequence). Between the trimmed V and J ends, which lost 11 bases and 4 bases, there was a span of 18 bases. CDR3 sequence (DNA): TGTGCCGCAGCCCCGCGGGTCGGATACGAGCAGTACTTC. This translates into CAAAPRVGYEQYF.

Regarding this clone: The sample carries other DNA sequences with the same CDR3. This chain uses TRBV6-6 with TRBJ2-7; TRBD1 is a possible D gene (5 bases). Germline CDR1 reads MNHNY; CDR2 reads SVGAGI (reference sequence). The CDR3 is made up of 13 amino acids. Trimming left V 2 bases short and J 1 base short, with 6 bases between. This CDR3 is CASSYGASYEQYF. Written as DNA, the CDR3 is TGTGCCAGCAGTTACGGGGCTTCCTACGAGCAGTACTTC.

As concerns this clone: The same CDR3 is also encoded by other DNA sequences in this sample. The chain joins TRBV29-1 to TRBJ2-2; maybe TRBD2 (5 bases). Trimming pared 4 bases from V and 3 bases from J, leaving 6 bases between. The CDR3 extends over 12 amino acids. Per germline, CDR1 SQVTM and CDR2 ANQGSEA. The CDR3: CSVVRDTGELFF. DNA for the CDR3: TGCAGCGTTGTGAGGGACACCGGGGAGCTGTTTTTT.

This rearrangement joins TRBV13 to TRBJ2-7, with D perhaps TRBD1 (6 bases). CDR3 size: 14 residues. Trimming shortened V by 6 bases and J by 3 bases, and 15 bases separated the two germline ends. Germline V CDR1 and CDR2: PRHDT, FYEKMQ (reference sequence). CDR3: CASSGRPDSYEQYF. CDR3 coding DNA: TGTGCCAGCAGTGGCAGACCGGACAGCTACGAGCAGTACTTC. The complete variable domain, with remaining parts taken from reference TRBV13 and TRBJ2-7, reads AAGVIQSPRHLIKEKRETATLKCYPIPRHDTVYWYQQGPGQDPQFLISFYEKMQSDKGSIPDRFSAQQFSDYHSELNMSSLELGDSALYFCASSGRPDSYEQYFGPGTRLTVT.

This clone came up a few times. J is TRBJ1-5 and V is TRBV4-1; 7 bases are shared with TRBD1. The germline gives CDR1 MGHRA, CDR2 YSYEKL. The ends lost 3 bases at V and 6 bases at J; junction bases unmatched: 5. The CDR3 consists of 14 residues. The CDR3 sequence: CASSQTRGPQPQHF. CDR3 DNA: TGCGCCAGCAGCCAGACAAGGGGGCCTCAGCCCCAGCATTTT.

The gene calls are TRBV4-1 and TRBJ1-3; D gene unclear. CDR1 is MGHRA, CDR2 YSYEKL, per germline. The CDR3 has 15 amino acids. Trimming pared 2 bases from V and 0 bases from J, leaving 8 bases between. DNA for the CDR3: TGCGCCAGCAGCCAACTCCCAACCTCTGGAAACACCATATATTTT. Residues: CASSQLPTSGNTIYF.

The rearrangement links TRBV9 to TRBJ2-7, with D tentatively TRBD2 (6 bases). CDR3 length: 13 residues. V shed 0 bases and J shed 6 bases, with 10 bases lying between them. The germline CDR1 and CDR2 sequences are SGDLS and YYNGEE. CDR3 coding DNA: TGTGCCAGCAGCGTAGATGGAGGGTTCGAGCAGTACTTC. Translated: CASSVDGGFEQYF. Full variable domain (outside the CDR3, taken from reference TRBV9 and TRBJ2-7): DSGVTQTPKHLITATGQRVTLRCSPRSGDLSVYWYQQSLDQGLQFLIQYYNGEERAKGNILERFSAQQFPDLHSELNLSSLELGDSALYFCASSVDGGFEQYFGPGTRLTVT.

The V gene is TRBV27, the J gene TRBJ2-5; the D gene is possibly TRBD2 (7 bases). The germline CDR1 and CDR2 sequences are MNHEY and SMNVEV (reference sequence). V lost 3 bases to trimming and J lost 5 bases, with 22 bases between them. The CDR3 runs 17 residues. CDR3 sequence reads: CASSLGHGGSTTETQYF. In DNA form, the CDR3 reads TGTGCCAGCAGTTTGGGACACGGCGGGAGTACTACGGAGACCCAGTACTTC.

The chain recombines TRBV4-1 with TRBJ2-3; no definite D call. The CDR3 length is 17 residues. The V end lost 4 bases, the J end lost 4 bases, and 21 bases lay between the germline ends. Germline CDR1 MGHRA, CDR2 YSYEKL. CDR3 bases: TGCGCCAGCAGCCCCAGGCCGACGAGTTCAGTCCCAGATACGCAGTATTTT. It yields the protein CASSPRPTSSVPDTQYF.

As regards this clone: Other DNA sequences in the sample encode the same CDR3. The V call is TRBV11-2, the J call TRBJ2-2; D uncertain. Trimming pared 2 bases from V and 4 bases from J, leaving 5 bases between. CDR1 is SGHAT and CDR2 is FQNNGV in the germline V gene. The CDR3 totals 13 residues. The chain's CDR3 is CASSLFGTGELFF. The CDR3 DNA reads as TGTGCCAGCAGCTTATTCGGCACCGGGGAGCTGTTTTTT.

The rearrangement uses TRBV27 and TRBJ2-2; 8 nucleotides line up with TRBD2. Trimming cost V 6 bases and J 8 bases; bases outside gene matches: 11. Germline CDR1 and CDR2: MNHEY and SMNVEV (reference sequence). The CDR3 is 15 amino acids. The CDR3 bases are TGTGCCAGCAGCCCGGGACTAGGGTCGTCAGGGGAGCTGTTTTTT. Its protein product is CASSPGLGSSGELFF.

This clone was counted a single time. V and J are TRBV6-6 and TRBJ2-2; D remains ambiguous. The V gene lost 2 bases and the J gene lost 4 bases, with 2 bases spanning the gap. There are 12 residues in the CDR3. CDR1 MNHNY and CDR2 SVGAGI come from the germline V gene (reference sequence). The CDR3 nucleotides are TGTGCCAGCAGTTACCGCACCGGGGAGCTGTTTTTT. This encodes CASSYRTGELFF.

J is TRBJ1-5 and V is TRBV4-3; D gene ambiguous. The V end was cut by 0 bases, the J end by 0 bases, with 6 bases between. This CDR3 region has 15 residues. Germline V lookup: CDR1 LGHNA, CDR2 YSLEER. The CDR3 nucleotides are TGCGCCAGCAGCCAAGATCGCTTTAGCAATCAGCCCCAGCATTTT. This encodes CASSQDRFSNQPQHF.

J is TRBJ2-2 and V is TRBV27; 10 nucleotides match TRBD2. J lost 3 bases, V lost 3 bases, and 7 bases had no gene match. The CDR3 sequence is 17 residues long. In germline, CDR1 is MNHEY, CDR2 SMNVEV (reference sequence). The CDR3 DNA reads TGTGCCAGCAGTTTCTGGGGGCTAGCGGGGGACACCGGGGAGCTGTTTTTT. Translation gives CASSFWGLAGDTGELFF.

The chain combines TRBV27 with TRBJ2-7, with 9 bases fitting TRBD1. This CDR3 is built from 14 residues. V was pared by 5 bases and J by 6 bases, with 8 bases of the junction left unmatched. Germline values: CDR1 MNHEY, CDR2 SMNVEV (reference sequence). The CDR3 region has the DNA TGTGCCAGCAGTCCGGACAGGGGCTTCCCCGAGCAGTACTTC. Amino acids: CASSPDRGFPEQYF.

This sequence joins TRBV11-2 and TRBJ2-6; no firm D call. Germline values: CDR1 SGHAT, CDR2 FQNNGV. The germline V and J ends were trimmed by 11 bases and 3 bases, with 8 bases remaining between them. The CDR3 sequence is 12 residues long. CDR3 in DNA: TGTGCCGGAAACCGTGGGGCCAACGTCCTGACTTTC. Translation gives CAGNRGANVLTF.

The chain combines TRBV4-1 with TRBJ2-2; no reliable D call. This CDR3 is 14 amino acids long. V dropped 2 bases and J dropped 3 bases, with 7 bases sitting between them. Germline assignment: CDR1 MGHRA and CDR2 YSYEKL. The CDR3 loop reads CASSQPVYTGELFF. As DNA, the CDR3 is TGCGCCAGCAGCCAACCCGTTTACACCGGGGAGCTGTTTTTT.

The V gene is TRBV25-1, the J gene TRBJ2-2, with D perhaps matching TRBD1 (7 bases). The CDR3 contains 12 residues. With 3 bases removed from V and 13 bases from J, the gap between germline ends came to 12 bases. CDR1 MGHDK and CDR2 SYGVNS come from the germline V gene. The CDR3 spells CASSDRQGGLFF. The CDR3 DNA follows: TGTGCCAGCAGTGATAGACAGGGAGGGCTGTTTTTT. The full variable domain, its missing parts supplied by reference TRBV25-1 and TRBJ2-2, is EADIYQTPRYLVIGTGKKITLECSQTMGHDKMYWYQQDPGMELHLIHYSYGVNSTEKGDLSSESTVSRIRTEHFPLTLESARPSHTSQYLCASSDRQGGLFFGEGSRLTVL.